This T cell receptor beta chain was documented in a study of blood T cell repertoires in COVID-19. In the study overall: T cells, B-cell-depleted T cells, or PBMCs provided the cDNA or gDNA that served as material.

Looked up from germline, CDR1 is SGHRS and CDR2 is YFSETQ. The CDR3 consists of 14 residues. The germline V and J ends were trimmed by 0 bases and 1 base, with 8 bases remaining between them. Sequencing was performed with immunoSEQ multiplex PCR; in TCRdb, only in-frame clones are kept and a portion is missing. Found here are about 190,000 clones, about nine tenths of them singletons; the top ten hold around 1.1%. The J gene is TRBJ2-7, the V gene TRBV5-1; D not resolved. The source is a man younger than 40 with acute or convalescent COVID-19. Sequences were obtained from peripheral blood. This chain's CDR3 is CASSLVPSSYEQYF. The CDR3 DNA reads as TGCGCCAGCAGCTTGGTCCCGTCTTCCTACGAGCAGTACTTC.